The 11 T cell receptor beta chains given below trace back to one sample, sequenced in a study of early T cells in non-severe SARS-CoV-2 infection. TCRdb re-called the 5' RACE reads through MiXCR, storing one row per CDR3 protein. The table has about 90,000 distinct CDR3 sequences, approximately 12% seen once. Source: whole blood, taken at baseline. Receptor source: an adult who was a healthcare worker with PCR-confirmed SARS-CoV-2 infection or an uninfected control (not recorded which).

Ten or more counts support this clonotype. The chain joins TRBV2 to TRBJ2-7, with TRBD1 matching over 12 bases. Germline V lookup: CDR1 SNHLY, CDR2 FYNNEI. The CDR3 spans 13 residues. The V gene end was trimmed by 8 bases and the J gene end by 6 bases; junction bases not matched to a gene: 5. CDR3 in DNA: TGTGCCAGCGGCCGGGACAGGGGGCCCGAGCAGTACTTC. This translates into CASGRDRGPEQYF.

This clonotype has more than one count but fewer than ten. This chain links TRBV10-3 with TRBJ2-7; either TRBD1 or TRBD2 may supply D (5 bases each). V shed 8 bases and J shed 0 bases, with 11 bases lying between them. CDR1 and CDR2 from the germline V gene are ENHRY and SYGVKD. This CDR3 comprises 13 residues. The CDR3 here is CAILGDRSYEQYF. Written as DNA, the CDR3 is TGTGCCATCCTTGGGGACCGCTCCTACGAGCAGTACTTC.

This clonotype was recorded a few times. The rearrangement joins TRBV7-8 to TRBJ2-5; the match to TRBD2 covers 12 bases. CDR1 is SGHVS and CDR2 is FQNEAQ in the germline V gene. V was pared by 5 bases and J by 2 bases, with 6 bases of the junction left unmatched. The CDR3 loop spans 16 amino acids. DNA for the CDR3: TGTGCCAGCAGCGGGGGACTAGCGGGCCGACAAGAGACCCAGTACTTC. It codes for CASSGGLAGRQETQYF.

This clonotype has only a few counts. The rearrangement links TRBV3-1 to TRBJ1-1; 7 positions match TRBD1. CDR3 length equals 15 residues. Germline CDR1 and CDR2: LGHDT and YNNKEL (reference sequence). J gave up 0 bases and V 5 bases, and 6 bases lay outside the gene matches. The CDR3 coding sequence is TGTGCCAGCAGCATAGGGGGCCAGTTGAACACTGAAGCTTTCTTT. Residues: CASSIGGQLNTEAFF.

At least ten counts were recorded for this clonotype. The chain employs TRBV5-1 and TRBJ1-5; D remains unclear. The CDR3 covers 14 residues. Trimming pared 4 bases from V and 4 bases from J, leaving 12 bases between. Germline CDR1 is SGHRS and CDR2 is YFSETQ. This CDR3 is CASSAGSLNQPQHF. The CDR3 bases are TGCGCCAGCAGCGCCGGGTCCCTAAATCAGCCCCAGCATTTT.

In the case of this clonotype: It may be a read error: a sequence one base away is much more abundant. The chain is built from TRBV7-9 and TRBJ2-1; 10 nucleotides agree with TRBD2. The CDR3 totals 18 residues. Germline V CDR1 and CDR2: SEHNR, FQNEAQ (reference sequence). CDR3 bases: TGTGTCAGCAGCTTAGCCGGGGCTAGCGGGAGCTCCTACAATGAGCAGTTCTTC. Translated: CVSSLAGASGSSYNEQFF.

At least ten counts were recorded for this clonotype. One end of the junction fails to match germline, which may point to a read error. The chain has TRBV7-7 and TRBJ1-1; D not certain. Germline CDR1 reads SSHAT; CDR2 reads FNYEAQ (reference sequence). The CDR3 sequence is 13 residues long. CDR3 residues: CASSLGWGTEAFF. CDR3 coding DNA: TGTGCTAGCAGCTTGGGGTGGGGAACTGAAGCTTTCTTT.

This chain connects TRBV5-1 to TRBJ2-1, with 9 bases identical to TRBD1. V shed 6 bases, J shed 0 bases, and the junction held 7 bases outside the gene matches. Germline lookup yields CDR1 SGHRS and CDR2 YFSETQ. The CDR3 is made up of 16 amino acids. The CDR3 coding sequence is TGCGCCAGCAACCTTAGACAGGGGGGCTCCTACAATGAGCAGTTCTTC. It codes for CASNLRQGGSYNEQFF.

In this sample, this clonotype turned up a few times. DNA of the CDR3: TGTGCCAGCAGTGAAAGGATGAGGGAACAGCCCCAGCATTTT. Amino acids: CASSERMREQPQHF. This chain connects TRBV25-1 to TRBJ1-5; D is undetermined. The CDR3 consists of 14 residues. Germline V CDR1 and CDR2: MGHDK, SYGVNS. Trimming shortened V by 2 bases and J by 7 bases, and 12 bases separated the two germline ends.

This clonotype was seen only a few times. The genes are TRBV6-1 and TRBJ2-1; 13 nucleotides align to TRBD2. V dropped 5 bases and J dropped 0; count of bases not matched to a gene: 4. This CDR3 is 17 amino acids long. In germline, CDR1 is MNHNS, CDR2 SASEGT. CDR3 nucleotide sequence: TGTGCCAGCAGTAGGACTAGCGGGAGCTACTCCTACAATGAGCAGTTCTTC. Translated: CASSRTSGSYSYNEQFF.

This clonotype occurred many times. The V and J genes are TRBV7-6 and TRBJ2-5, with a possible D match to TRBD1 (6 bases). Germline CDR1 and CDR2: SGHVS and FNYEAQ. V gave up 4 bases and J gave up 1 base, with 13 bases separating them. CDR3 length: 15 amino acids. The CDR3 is CASSSRDNAQETQYF. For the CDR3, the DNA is TGTGCCAGCAGCTCCCGGGACAACGCCCAAGAGACCCAGTACTTC.